Presented here are 20 T cell receptor beta chains from one specimen sequenced in a study of cytomegalovirus exposure and HLA in healthy donors. It was with 60 Vbeta and 13 Jbeta primers that the PCR ran. Clones were sequenced by immunoSEQ multiplex PCR, and TCRdb holds only the in-frame ones, with some missing. The table includes over 150,000 clones, roughly 77% detected once. The material sequenced was PBMCs. Receptors originate from a man between 25 and 39 years old in good health and CMV-seropositive.

This sequence joins TRBV7-8 and TRBJ2-7; 7 nucleotides line up with TRBD1. Germline V CDR1 and CDR2: SGHVS, FQNEAQ. This CDR3 is built from 15 residues. With V trimmed by 5 bases and J by 3 bases, 10 bases remained unmatched. Here the CDR3 DNA reads TGTGCCAGCAGCCAAGCGAGGGGGCAGAGCTACGAGCAGTACTTC. Translation: CASSQARGQSYEQYF.

The chain couples TRBV5-6 to TRBJ2-1; 8 nucleotides align to TRBD1. Germline CDR1 reads SGHDT; CDR2 reads YYEEEE. V shed 5 bases and J 7 bases; nucleotides not matched to a gene: 5. This CDR3 is built from 13 residues. The CDR3, as DNA: TGTGCCAGCAGTCGACAGGGGTGGAATGAGCAGTTCTTC. Translation: CASSRQGWNEQFF.

J is TRBJ2-2 and V is TRBV9, with D maybe TRBD2 (5 bases). V lost 0 bases and J lost 5, with 5 bases in between. The length of the CDR3 is 13 residues. Germline V gives CDR1 SGDLS, CDR2 YYNGEE. CDR3 sequence reads: CASSVGGTGELFF. CDR3 nucleotide sequence: TGTGCCAGCAGCGTAGGAGGGACCGGGGAGCTGTTTTTT.

About this clone: The same CDR3 can be traced to other DNA sequences in this sample. The rearrangement joins TRBV2 to TRBJ2-3; D gene unclear. V lost 6 bases to trimming and J lost 3 bases, with 7 bases between them. CDR1 is SNHLY, CDR2 FYNNEI, per germline. The CDR3 loop spans 12 amino acids. The CDR3 DNA reads as TGTGCCAGCAGCTACAGTACAGATACGCAGTATTTT. Amino acids: CASSYSTDTQYF.

The chain employs TRBV7-3 and TRBJ2-4; D ambiguous. Germline values: CDR1 SGHTA, CDR2 FQGTGA. CDR3 length: 12 amino acids. The V gene lost 3 bases and the J gene lost 10 bases, with 10 bases spanning the gap. CDR3 loop: CASSFEPGIQYF. The CDR3 DNA is TGTGCCAGCAGCTTTGAACCCGGGATTCAGTACTTC.

This chain joins TRBV5-1 and TRBJ2-3, with TRBD2 identical over 12 bases. The length of the CDR3 is 19 residues. The V and J ends lost 4 bases and 2 bases, in that order; junction bases with no gene match: 14. The germline V gene encodes CDR1 SGHRS and CDR2 YFSETQ. The CDR3 region is CASSRQGASGGGSTDTQYF. The CDR3, as DNA: TGCGCCAGCAGCCGACAGGGAGCTAGCGGGGGGGGGTCCACAGATACGCAGTATTTT.

This clone was found a few times. The chain uses TRBV6-1 and TRBJ1-4; tentatively, D is TRBD1 (5 bases). This CDR3 is built from 14 residues. V lost 11 bases, J lost 1 base, and 14 bases lay in between. CDR1 MNHNS and CDR2 SASEGT come from the germline V gene. This chain's CDR3 is CASKRGETNEKLFF. The CDR3 DNA is TGTGCCTCCAAGCGGGGGGAAACTAATGAAAAACTGTTTTTT.

As to this clone: In the same sample, other DNA sequences code for this CDR3. This chain connects TRBV28 to TRBJ2-7; D is unresolved. From germline, CDR1 is MDHEN and CDR2 SYDVKM. CDR3 length: 11 residues. Trimming left V 6 bases short and J 4 bases short, with 7 bases between. The CDR3 region is CASSHSYEQYF. CDR3 in DNA: TGTGCCAGCAGCCACTCATACGAGCAGTACTTC.

The chain links TRBV6-5 to TRBJ1-1, with D maybe TRBD1 (6 bases). Germline assignment: CDR1 MNHEY and CDR2 SVGAGI. V lost 0 bases and J lost 1, with 6 bases in between. The CDR3 is made up of 14 amino acids. This CDR3 reads CASSYSGGNTEAFF. Here the CDR3 DNA reads TGTGCCAGCAGTTACTCAGGGGGGAACACTGAAGCTTTCTTT.

Concerning this clone itself: This CDR3 is also generated by other DNA sequences in the sample. This chain links TRBV19 with TRBJ1-2; 10 positions agree with TRBD1. The CDR3 has 13 residues. The germline V gene has CDR1 LNHDA and CDR2 SQIVND (reference sequence). The V segment lost 4 bases and the J segment 8 bases; nucleotides outside the gene matches: 4. CDR3 in amino acids: CASSTTGGDGYTF. DNA of the CDR3: TGTGCCAGTAGTACGACAGGGGGCGACGGCTACACCTTC.

The V call is TRBV27, the J call TRBJ2-7, with 9 bases lining up with TRBD2. Per germline, CDR1 MNHEY and CDR2 SMNVEV (reference sequence). V dropped 3 bases and J dropped 0; count of bases not matched to a gene: 6. The CDR3 sequence is 16 residues long. CDR3 loop: CASSFLAGDSSYEQYF. The CDR3 region has the DNA TGTGCCAGCAGTTTTTTAGCGGGAGATAGCTCCTACGAGCAGTACTTC.

This chain links TRBV5-6 with TRBJ2-3, with 9 bases aligning to TRBD2. Per the germline V gene, CDR1 is SGHDT and CDR2 is YYEEEE. With 3 bases clipped from V and 4 bases from J, the junction kept 18 bases outside the gene matches. CDR3 size: 19 residues. The CDR3 DNA reads TGTGCCAGCAGCTATTTTTCATTGGGTAGCGGGAGATACGCAGATACGCAGTATTTT. Protein: CASSYFSLGSGRYADTQYF. The full variable domain, with the rest looked up from reference TRBV5-6 and TRBJ2-3, is DAGVTQSPTHLIKTRGQQVTLRCSPKSGHDTVSWYQQALGQGPQFIFQYYEEEERQRGNFPDRFSGHQFPNYSSELNVNALLLGDSALYLCASSYFSLGSGRYADTQYFGPGTRLTVL.

This chain uses TRBV28 with TRBJ1-2; 7 bases match TRBD1. This CDR3 has 13 amino acids. V lost 7 bases to trimming and J lost 5 bases; unmatched junction nucleotides: 7. Germline V gives CDR1 MDHEN, CDR2 SYDVKM. The chain's CDR3 is CASISGQEYGYTF. As DNA, the CDR3 is TGTGCCAGCATTTCCGGACAGGAGTATGGCTACACCTTC.

Concerning this clone: The junction departs from the called germline gene at one end, perhaps through a read error. Additional DNA sequences in this sample encode the identical CDR3. The rearrangement joins TRBV5-1 to TRBJ1-1; D is uncertain. The CDR3 runs 13 residues. Germline V gene lookup returns CDR1 SGHRS and CDR2 YFSETQ. The CDR3 DNA is TGCGCCAGCAGCTCCCCGGGAGACACTGAAGCCTTCTTT. Residues: CASSSPGDTEAFF.

This sequence joins TRBV6-5 and TRBJ1-2, with TRBD1 as a possible D gene (5 bases). The CDR3 sequence is 14 residues long. Per germline, CDR1 MNHEY and CDR2 SVGAGI. Trimming removed 5 bases from V and 2 bases from J, with 12 bases in between. CDR3 in amino acids: CASSSYAGNYGYTF. The CDR3 region has the DNA TGTGCCAGCAGTAGTTACGCAGGGAACTATGGCTACACCTTC.

This clone was recorded a few times. CDR3 in DNA: TGTGCCAGCAGCAGACAGGGAAGAGAGAATGAAAAACTGTTTTTT. Translated: CASSRQGRENEKLFF. J is TRBJ1-4 and V is TRBV5-8; 7 nucleotides match TRBD1. This CDR3 is built from 15 residues. Germline trimming cut 4 bases from V and 5 bases from J; bases unmatched to any gene: 8. Germline lookup yields CDR1 SGHTS and CDR2 YDEGEE.

In this sample, this clone turned up a few times. This rearrangement joins TRBV29-1 to TRBJ2-1, with 7 bases identical to TRBD2. Per the germline V gene, CDR1 is SQVTM and CDR2 is ANQGSEA. The length of the CDR3 is 16 residues. V lost 2 bases and J lost 3; bases outside the gene matches: 10. The CDR3 sequence is CSVEFGRGSGYNEQFF. DNA for the CDR3: TGCAGCGTTGAATTTGGGAGGGGTTCAGGCTACAATGAGCAGTTCTTC.

This clone was observed a handful of times. V is TRBV5-6 and J is TRBJ2-1; perhaps TRBD2 as D (6 bases). Germline CDR1 is SGHDT and CDR2 is YYEEEE. CDR3 length equals 17 residues. Trimming stripped 0 bases from V and 4 bases from J, with 17 bases between. The CDR3 here is CASSLAIRRGRYNEQFF. Here the CDR3 DNA reads TGTGCCAGCAGCTTGGCCATTCGACGGGGGAGATACAATGAGCAGTTCTTC.

V is TRBV29-1 and J is TRBJ2-5; 8 bases line up with TRBD1. Germline V CDR1 and CDR2: SQVTM, ANQGSEA. Germline trimming cut 5 bases from V and 3 bases from J; bases unmatched to any gene: 2. This CDR3 has 12 amino acids. In DNA, the CDR3 is TGCAGCGTTAAGGGACAGGAAGAGACCCAGTACTTC. As protein: CSVKGQEETQYF.

The rearrangement joins TRBV7-9 to TRBJ1-5, with D maybe TRBD1 (5 bases). Trimming stripped 4 bases from V and 6 bases from J, with 13 bases between. This CDR3 has 14 amino acids. Per the germline V gene, CDR1 is SEHNR and CDR2 is FQNEAQ (reference sequence). This CDR3 reads CASSYGREAQPQHF. As DNA, the CDR3 is TGTGCCAGCAGCTACGGCAGGGAGGCTCAGCCCCAGCATTTT.